This T cell receptor beta chain was observed in a study of T cells in Graves' hyperthyroidism and ophthalmopathy. For the study at large: Upon initial diagnosis and before any treatment, peripheral blood was collected.

In this sample, this clonotype turned up a few times. Its antigen is not known. Trimming cost V 4 bases and J 5 bases; bases outside gene matches: 8. There are 15 residues in the CDR3. Researchers took RNA transcripts and amplified the TCR beta CDR3 regions from them. HTBI primers drove first-round RT-PCR of the TCR CDR3. MiXCR, run by TCRdb on the multiplex PCR reads, gives a single entry per CDR3 protein. The sample holds hundreds of thousands of distinct CDR3 sequences; approximately 36% are singletons and the top ten take 31%. General observations from the study: Through a model of 13 V-J features, ophthalmopathy was separated from stable hyperthyroidism.

This sequence joins TRBV12-3 or TRBV12-4 and TRBJ2-7; TRBD2 matches 10 bases. This clonotype was obtained from a woman aged 40 to 50 with Graves' hyperthyroidism. Sequences were obtained from blood. The CDR3 region has the DNA TGTGCCAGCAGTTCTTCTAGCGGGAGTAGAGACGAGCAGTACTTC. Translating gives CASSSSSGSRDEQYF.